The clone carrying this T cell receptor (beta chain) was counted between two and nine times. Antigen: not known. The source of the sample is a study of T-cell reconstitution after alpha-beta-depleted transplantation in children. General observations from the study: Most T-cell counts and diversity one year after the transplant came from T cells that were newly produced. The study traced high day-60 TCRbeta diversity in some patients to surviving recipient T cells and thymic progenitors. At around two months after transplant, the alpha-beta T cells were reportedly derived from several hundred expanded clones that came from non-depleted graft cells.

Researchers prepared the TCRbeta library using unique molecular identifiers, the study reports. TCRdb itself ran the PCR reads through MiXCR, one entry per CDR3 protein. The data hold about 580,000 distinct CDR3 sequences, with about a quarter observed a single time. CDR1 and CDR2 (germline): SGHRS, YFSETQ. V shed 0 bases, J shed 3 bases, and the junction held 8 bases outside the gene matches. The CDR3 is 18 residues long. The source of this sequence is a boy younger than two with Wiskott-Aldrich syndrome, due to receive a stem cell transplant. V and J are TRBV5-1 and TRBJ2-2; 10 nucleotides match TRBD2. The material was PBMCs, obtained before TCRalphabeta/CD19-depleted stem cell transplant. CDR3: CASSLGSSGSLYTGELFF. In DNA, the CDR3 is TGCGCCAGCAGCTTGGGTTCTAGCGGGAGCTTGTACACCGGGGAGCTGTTTTTT.